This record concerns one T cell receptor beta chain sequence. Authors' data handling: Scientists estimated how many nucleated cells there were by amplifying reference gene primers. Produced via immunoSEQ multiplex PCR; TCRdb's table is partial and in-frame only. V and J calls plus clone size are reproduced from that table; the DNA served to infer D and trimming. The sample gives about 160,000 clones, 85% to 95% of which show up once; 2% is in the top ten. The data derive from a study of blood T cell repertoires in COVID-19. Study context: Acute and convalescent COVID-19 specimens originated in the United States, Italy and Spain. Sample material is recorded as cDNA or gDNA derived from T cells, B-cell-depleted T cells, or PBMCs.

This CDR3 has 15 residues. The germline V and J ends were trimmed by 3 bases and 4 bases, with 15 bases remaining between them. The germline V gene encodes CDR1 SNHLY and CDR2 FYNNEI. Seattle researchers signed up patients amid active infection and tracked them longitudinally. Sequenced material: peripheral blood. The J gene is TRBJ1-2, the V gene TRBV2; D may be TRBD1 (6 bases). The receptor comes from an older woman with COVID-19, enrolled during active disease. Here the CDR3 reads CASSEWIQGFYGYTF. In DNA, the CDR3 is TGTGCCAGCAGTGAGTGGATACAGGGCTTCTATGGCTACACCTTC. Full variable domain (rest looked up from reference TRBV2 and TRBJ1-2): EPEVTQTPSHQVTQMGQEVILRCVPISNHLYFYWYRQILGQKVEFLVSFYNNEISEKSEIFDDQFSVERPDGSNFTLKIRSTKLEDSAMYFCASSEWIQGFYGYTFGSGTRLTVV.